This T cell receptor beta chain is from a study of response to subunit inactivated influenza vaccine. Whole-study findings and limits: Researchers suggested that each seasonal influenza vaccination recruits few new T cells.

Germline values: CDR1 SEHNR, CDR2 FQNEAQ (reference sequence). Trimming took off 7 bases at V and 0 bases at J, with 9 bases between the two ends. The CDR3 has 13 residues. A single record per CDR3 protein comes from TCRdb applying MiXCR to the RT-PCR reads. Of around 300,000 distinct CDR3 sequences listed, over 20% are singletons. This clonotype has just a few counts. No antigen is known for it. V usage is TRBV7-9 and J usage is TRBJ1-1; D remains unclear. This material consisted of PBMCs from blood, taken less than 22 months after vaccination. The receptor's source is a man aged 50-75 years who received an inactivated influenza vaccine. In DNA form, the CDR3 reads TGTGCCAGCAACACAGCTATGAACACTGAAGCTTTCTTT. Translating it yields CASNTAMNTEAFF. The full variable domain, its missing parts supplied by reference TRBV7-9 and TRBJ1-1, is DTGVSQNPRHKITKRGQNVTFRCDPISEHNRLYWYRQTLGQGPEFLTYFQNEAQLEKSRLLSDRFSAERPKGSFSTLEIQRTEQGDSAMYLCASNTAMNTEAFFGQGTRLTVV.